The following is a T cell receptor beta chain sequence with its context. The data were obtained in a study of control samples from healthy donors and cancer patients. V lost 5 bases, J lost 2 bases, and 12 bases lay in between. From germline, CDR1 is SEHNR and CDR2 FQNEAQ (reference sequence). CDR3 length: 15 residues. Libraries were prepared by immunoSEQ multiplex PCR; TCRdb keeps only in-frame clonotypes and omits some of them. The sample lists approximately 86,000 clones, 85% to 95% occurring once. Sequenced material: blood. The V gene is TRBV7-9, the J gene TRBJ2-2, with D maybe TRBD1 (6 bases). This receptor was obtained from a woman aged 25 to 39 in good health. As DNA, the CDR3 is TGTGCCAGCAGCCAGGGACAAACAAACACCGGGGAGCTGTTTTTT. Residues: CASSQGQTNTGELFF.